This T cell receptor (beta chain) was recorded in a study of post-analysis software for immune sequencing data. Overall study findings and caveats: There were roughly 5 TRBV segments more frequent in patients than controls, and TRBV5-6, TRBV5-1 and TRBV20-1 were among them.

About this clonotype itself: Its specificity is unknown.

Every TCR beta cDNA library bore unique molecular identifiers. From the PCR reads, TCRdb called clonotypes with MiXCR, one entry per CDR3 protein. This sample has around 710,000 distinct CDR3 sequences; around 46% occur once, and the top ten carry roughly 4.9%. Looked up from germline, CDR1 is MNHNS and CDR2 is SASEGT. V lost 4 bases and J 13 bases, leaving 23 bases between the germline ends. This CDR3 region has 15 residues. This sequence was found in a girl under 18 with multiple sclerosis. The material sequenced was blood. The V call is TRBV6-1, the J call TRBJ2-4; D possibly corresponds to TRBD1 (5 bases). This CDR3 reads CASSAQGNSYNEQYF. The CDR3 DNA follows: TGTGCCAGCAGTGCCCAGGGAAACTCCTACAATGAGCAGTACTTC.